Following are 2 T cell receptor beta chains from one sample sequenced in a study of blood T cell repertoires in COVID-19. Sequenced by immunoSEQ multiplex PCR; TCRdb stores in-frame clones only, minus some. Of approximately 47,000 clones in the sample, about 83% are singletons; the top ten hold roughly 2%. The material sequenced was peripheral blood. The receptor set was obtained from a woman in her fifties or sixties with acute or convalescent COVID-19.

This chain joins TRBV3-1 (or the pseudogene TRBV3-2) and TRBJ2-5; maybe TRBD1 (5 bases). Germline V gives CDR1 LGHDT, CDR2 YNNKEL (reference sequence). The CDR3 length is 16 residues. V gave up 6 bases and J gave up 0 bases, with 17 bases separating them. CDR3 region: CASRSTVGVYQETQYF. The CDR3, as DNA: TGTGCCAGCAGATCAACAGTAGGGGTCTACCAAGAGACCCAGTACTTC.

The V and J genes are TRBV5-1 and TRBJ2-5, with a possible D match to TRBD1 (8 bases). The V end lost 0 bases, the J end lost 10 bases, and 13 bases lay between the germline ends. Germline CDR1 reads SGHRS; CDR2 reads YFSETQ. The CDR3 length is 13 residues. The CDR3 DNA sequence: TGCGCCAGCAGCTTGGCGGGGGGACAGGACCAGTACTTC. Amino acids: CASSLAGGQDQYF.